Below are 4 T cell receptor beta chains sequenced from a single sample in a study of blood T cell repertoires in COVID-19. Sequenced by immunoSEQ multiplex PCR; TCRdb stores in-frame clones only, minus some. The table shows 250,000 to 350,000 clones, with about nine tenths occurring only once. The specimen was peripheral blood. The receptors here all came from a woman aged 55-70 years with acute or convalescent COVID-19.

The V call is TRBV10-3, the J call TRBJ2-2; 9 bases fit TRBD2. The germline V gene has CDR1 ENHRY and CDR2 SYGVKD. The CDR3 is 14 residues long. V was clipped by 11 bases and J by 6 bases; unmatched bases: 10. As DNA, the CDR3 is TGTGCCGGGACTAGCAACTTAGGTCCCGGGGAGCTGTTTTTT. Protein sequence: CAGTSNLGPGELFF.

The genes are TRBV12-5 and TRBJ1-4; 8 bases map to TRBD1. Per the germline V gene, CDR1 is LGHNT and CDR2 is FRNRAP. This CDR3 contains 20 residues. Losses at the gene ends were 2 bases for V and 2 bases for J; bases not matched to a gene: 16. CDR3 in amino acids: CASGLPQGAQGFGTNEKLFF. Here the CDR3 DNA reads TGTGCTAGTGGTTTGCCGCAGGGGGCGCAGGGGTTTGGTACTAATGAAAAACTGTTTTTT.

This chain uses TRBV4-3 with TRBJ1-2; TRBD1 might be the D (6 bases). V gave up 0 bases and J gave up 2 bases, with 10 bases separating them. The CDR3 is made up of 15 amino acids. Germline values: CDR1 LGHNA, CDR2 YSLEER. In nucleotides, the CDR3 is TGCGCCAGCAGCCAAGATACCGGACAGAACTATGGCTACACCTTC. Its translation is CASSQDTGQNYGYTF.

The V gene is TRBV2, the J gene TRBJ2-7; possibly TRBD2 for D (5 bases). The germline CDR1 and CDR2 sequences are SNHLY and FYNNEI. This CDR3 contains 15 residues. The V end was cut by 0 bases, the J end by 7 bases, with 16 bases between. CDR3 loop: CASSEAGIRSEEQYF. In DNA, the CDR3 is TGTGCCAGCAGTGAAGCGGGGATTCGTAGCGAAGAGCAGTACTTC. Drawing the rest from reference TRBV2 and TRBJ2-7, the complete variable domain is EPEVTQTPSHQVTQMGQEVILRCVPISNHLYFYWYRQILGQKVEFLVSFYNNEISEKSEIFDDQFSVERPDGSNFTLKIRSTKLEDSAMYFCASSEAGIRSEEQYFGPGTRLTVT.